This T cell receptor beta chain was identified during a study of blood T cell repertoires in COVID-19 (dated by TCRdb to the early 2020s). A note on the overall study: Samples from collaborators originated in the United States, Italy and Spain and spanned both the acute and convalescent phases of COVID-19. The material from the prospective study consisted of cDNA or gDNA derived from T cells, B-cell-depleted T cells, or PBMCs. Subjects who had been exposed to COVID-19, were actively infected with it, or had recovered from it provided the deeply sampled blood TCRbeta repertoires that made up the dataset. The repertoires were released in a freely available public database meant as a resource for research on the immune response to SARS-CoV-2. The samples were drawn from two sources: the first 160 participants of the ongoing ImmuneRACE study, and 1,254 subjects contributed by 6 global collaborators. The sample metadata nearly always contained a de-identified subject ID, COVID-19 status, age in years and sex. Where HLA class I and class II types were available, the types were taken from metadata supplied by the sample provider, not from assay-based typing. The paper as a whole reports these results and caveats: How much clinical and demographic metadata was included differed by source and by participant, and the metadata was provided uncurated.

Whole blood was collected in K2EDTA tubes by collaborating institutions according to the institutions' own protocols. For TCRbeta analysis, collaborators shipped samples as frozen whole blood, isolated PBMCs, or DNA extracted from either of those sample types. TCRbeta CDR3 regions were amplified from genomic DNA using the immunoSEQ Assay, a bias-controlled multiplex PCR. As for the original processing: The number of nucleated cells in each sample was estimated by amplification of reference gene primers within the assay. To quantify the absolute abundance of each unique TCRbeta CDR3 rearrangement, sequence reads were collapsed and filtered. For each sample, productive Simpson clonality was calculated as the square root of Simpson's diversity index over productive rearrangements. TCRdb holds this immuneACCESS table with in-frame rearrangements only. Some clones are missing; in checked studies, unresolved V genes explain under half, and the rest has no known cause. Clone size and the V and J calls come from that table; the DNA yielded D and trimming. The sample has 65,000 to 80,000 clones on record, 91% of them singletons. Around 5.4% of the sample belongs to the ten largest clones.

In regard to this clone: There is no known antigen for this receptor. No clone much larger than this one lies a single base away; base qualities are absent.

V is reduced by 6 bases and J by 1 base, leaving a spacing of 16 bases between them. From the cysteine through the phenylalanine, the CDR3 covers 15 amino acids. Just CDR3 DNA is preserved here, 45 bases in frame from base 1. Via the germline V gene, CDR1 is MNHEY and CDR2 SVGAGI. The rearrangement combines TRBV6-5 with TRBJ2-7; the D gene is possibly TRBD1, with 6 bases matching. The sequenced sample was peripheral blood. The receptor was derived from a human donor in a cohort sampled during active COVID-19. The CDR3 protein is CASSYPGTPSYEQYF. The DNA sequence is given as TGTGCCAGCAGCTACCCCGGGACACCTTCCTACGAGCAGTACTTC.